These 26 T cell receptor beta chains originate from one sample sequenced in a study of identical twins. Each CDR3 protein gets one entry after TCRdb re-called the 5' RACE reads with MiXCR. The sample lists 1.5 million to 2 million distinct CDR3 sequences, around a third occurring once. Sample: cord blood. The receptors were gathered from a newborn girl in good health.

The chain couples TRBV20-1 to TRBJ2-3, with D uncertain. The CDR3 runs 14 residues. Looked up from germline, CDR1 is DFQATT and CDR2 is SNEGSKA (reference sequence). Trimming removed 4 bases from V and 2 bases from J, with 13 bases in between. The CDR3 loop reads CSATSVTSTDTQYF. CDR3 DNA: TGCAGTGCTACGTCCGTGACCTCCACAGATACGCAGTATTTT.

The V call is TRBV21-1, the J call TRBJ1-5. TRBV21-1 is tagged as a pseudogene. The CDR3 sequence is 15 residues long. The CDR3, as DNA: TGTGCCAGCAGCAATAACGGGCCTAGCAATCAGCCCCAGCATTTT. Translation gives CASSNNGPSNQPQHF.

The chain recombines TRBV2 with TRBJ2-4; no firm D call. The closer fit of TRBJ2-5 to the DNA end suggests the J call may be wrong. The CDR3 covers 16 residues. Germline V gene lookup returns CDR1 SNHLY and CDR2 FYNNEI. The CDR3 region is CASKHLQTGYPETQYF. For the CDR3, the DNA is TGTGCCAGCAAACACCTACAAACTGGCTACCCTGAGACCCAGTACTTC.

This clonotype was seen many times. This chain connects TRBV20-1 to TRBJ2-1; possible D gene TRBD2, 6 bases. Trimming stripped 0 bases from V and 6 bases from J, with 9 bases between. CDR3 length: 13 residues. Germline-derived CDR1 and CDR2 are DFQATT and SNEGSKA (reference sequence). The CDR3 is CSARETRSNEQFF. The CDR3, as DNA: TGCAGTGCTAGAGAGACTAGAAGCAATGAGCAGTTCTTC.

This clonotype has only a few counts. J is TRBJ2-5 and V is TRBV28, with 8 bases fitting TRBD2. CDR1 and CDR2 (germline): MDHEN, SYDVKM. This CDR3 has 14 amino acids. Trimming cost V 3 bases and J 6 bases; bases outside gene matches: 6. CDR3 DNA: TGTGCCAGCAGTTTGACTAGCGTAGTCAAGACCCAGTACTTC. It specifies CASSLTSVVKTQYF.

The V call is TRBV25-1, the J call TRBJ2-1; TRBD2 agrees at 8 bases. Germline V gene data show CDR1 as MGHDK and CDR2 as SYGVNS. The CDR3 length is 15 residues. V dropped 4 bases and J dropped 0; count of bases not matched to a gene: 2. CDR3 in amino acids: CASSAGGGSYNEQFF. CDR3 nucleotide sequence: TGTGCCAGCAGTGCGGGGGGGGGCTCCTACAATGAGCAGTTCTTC.

The chain uses TRBV6-1 and TRBJ2-1; D may correspond to TRBD1 or TRBD2 (5 bases each). V lost 6 bases to trimming and J lost 3 bases, with 18 bases between them. Germline CDR1 MNHNS, CDR2 SASEGT. The CDR3 spans 16 residues. CDR3 in amino acids: CASSGERDGGYNEQFF. The CDR3 DNA reads TGTGCCAGCAGCGGGGAGAGGGACGGTGGCTACAATGAGCAGTTCTTC.

This clonotype was counted a few times. The chain couples TRBV28 to TRBJ2-4; 7 positions match TRBD1. The CDR3 runs to 15 residues. Per the germline V gene, CDR1 is MDHEN and CDR2 is SYDVKM. The V segment lost 1 base and the J segment 8 bases; nucleotides outside the gene matches: 8. This CDR3 is CASSLSGTARYIQYF. The CDR3 coding sequence is TGTGCCAGCAGTTTATCCGGGACAGCAAGGTACATTCAGTACTTC.

This rearrangement joins TRBV3-1 to TRBJ1-4; 8 bases line up with TRBD1. Trimming removed 0 bases from V and 7 bases from J; junction bases left unmatched: 4. CDR3 size: 15 residues. From germline, CDR1 is LGHDT and CDR2 YNNKEL (reference sequence). The CDR3 region is CASSQDSDRGEKLFF. As DNA, the CDR3 is TGTGCCAGCAGCCAAGATAGCGACAGGGGTGAAAAACTGTTTTTT.

This clonotype has a single count. The chain combines TRBV5-1 with TRBJ2-3; D is unresolved. Per the germline V gene, CDR1 is SGHRS and CDR2 is YFSETQ. The V gene lost 2 bases and the J gene lost 2 bases, with 6 bases spanning the gap. The CDR3 spans 13 residues. The CDR3 loop is CASSFWVTDTQYF. In DNA, the CDR3 is TGCGCCAGCAGCTTTTGGGTCACAGATACGCAGTATTTT.

In this sample, this clonotype turned up a few times. The V call is TRBV4-1, the J call TRBJ2-1; 9 bases align to TRBD2. With V trimmed by 4 bases and J by 2 bases, 6 bases remained unmatched. This CDR3 has 16 residues. Germline-derived CDR1 and CDR2 are MGHRA and YSYEKL. Here the CDR3 DNA reads TGCGCCAGCAGCCCCCGACTAGCGGATACCTACAATGAGCAGTTCTTC. It translates to CASSPRLADTYNEQFF.

The chain uses TRBV5-1 and TRBJ2-5; D ambiguous. The DNA end is more similar to TRBJ2-7, so the J call may be wrong. CDR3 length equals 18 residues. Germline loops: CDR1 SGHRS, CDR2 YFSETQ. The CDR3 loop reads CASSLASDGGYWNYEQYF. DNA for the CDR3: TGCGCCAGCAGCTTGGCTTCGGATGGCGGCTACTGGAACTACGAGCAGTACTTC.

This clonotype was detected only a few times. The chain carries TRBV19 and TRBJ2-7; a possible D gene is TRBD2 (6 bases). The germline V gene encodes CDR1 LNHDA and CDR2 SQIVND (reference sequence). With 3 bases removed from V and 1 base from J, the gap between germline ends came to 10 bases. The CDR3 has 14 amino acids. Here the CDR3 DNA reads TGTGCCAGTAGTATTTCCAGCGGGTCCTACGAGCAGTACTTC. This gives the protein CASSISSGSYEQYF. Variable domain in full (rest from reference TRBV19 and TRBJ2-7): DGGITQSPKYLFRKEGQNVTLSCEQNLNHDAMYWYRQDPGQGLRLIYYSQIVNDFQKGDIAEGYSVSREKKESFPLTVTSAQKNPTAFYLCASSISSGSYEQYFGPGTRLTVT.

This clonotype was counted between two and nine times. This sequence joins TRBV5-6 and TRBJ1-2; D not resolved. The CDR3 runs to 14 residues. Trimming removed 4 bases from V and 3 bases from J, with 13 bases in between. The germline V gene has CDR1 SGHDT and CDR2 YYEEEE. The CDR3 bases are TGTGCCAGCAGCATCGAGGCCTCCGACTATGGCTACACCTTC. Translated, it gives CASSIEASDYGYTF.

Only a few counts were recorded for this clonotype. The rearrangement joins TRBV13 to TRBJ2-7; D is uncertain. Trimming took 6 bases from V and 2 from J, leaving 11 bases between them. CDR1 is PRHDT, CDR2 FYEKMQ, per germline (reference sequence). The CDR3 length is 13 residues. DNA of the CDR3: TGTGCCAGCAGTCCCATTTCGGCCTACGAGCAGTACTTC. It is translated as CASSPISAYEQYF.

A few counts support this clonotype. V gene TRBV20-1 combines with J gene TRBJ1-5; D uncertain. Germline V CDR1 and CDR2: DFQATT, SNEGSKA (reference sequence). V lost 3 bases and J lost 0, with 15 bases in between. This CDR3 spans 16 amino acids. The CDR3 DNA follows: TGCAGTGCTAGTAGGGCAGGCGTTATTAGCAATCAGCCCCAGCATTTT. This gives the protein CSASRAGVISNQPQHF.

The V call is TRBV5-6, the J call TRBJ2-4; D gene ambiguous. The germline V gene encodes CDR1 SGHDT and CDR2 YYEEEE. V was pared by 0 bases and J by 5 bases, with 18 bases between. The CDR3 contains 17 residues. The CDR3 loop is CASSLGYGSLKENIQYF. For the CDR3, the DNA is TGTGCCAGCAGCTTGGGATATGGTAGCCTCAAAGAAAACATTCAGTACTTC.

J is TRBJ2-1 and V is TRBV4-1, with 8 nucleotides matching TRBD2. The germline V gene has CDR1 MGHRA and CDR2 YSYEKL. After removal of 1 base from V and 4 bases from J, the junction contained 6 bases not matched to a gene. The CDR3 extends over 16 amino acids. The CDR3 spells CASSQVALAAYNEQFF. CDR3 in DNA: TGCGCCAGCAGCCAAGTCGCACTAGCGGCGTACAATGAGCAGTTCTTC.

This rearrangement joins TRBV3-1 to TRBJ1-4; D is undetermined. Germline values: CDR1 LGHDT, CDR2 YNNKEL (reference sequence). The V and J ends lost 0 bases and 8 bases respectively, with 7 bases between them. The CDR3 covers 13 residues. The CDR3 region has the DNA TGTGCCAGCAGCCAAGATCCTGAGGAAAAACTGTTTTTT. This gives the protein CASSQDPEEKLFF.

This clonotype showed up many times. The rearrangement links TRBV10-2 to TRBJ2-5; D tentatively reads TRBD1 or TRBD2 (6 bases each). V gave up 4 bases and J gave up 2 bases, with 11 bases separating them. Germline assignment: CDR1 WSHSY and CDR2 SAAADI. The CDR3 contains 14 residues. The CDR3 loop is CASSVSGAQETQYF. The CDR3, as DNA: TGCGCCAGCAGTGTGTCGGGGGCTCAAGAGACCCAGTACTTC.

This clonotype was observed a few times. J is TRBJ2-1 and V is TRBV2; tentatively, D is TRBD2 (6 bases). Germline CDR1 and CDR2: SNHLY and FYNNEI. The CDR3 is 14 residues long. Trimming took 7 bases from V and 1 from J, leaving 11 bases between them. The DNA of the CDR3 is TGTGCCAGCACGCGGGACCCTTCCTACAATGAGCAGTTCTTC. It yields the protein CASTRDPSYNEQFF.

This clonotype has just a few counts. The V gene is TRBV11-2, the J gene TRBJ2-6, with 7 bases lining up with TRBD1. The ends lost 1 base at V and 0 bases at J; junction bases unmatched: 21. CDR1 is SGHAT, CDR2 FQNNGV, per germline. This CDR3 region has 23 residues. The CDR3 protein is CASSLVVWTGIIRGYSGANVLTF. CDR3 DNA: TGTGCCAGCAGCTTAGTAGTTTGGACAGGTATAATAAGGGGCTACTCTGGGGCCAACGTCCTGACTTTC.

This clonotype was seen just once. The chain recombines TRBV19 with TRBJ2-1; 7 bases are shared with TRBD1. The ends lost 4 bases at V and 1 base at J; junction bases unmatched: 10. Germline values: CDR1 LNHDA, CDR2 SQIVND (reference sequence). The CDR3 runs to 17 residues. CDR3 DNA sequence: TGTGCCAGTAGTACCCGACAGGGCAGGGGGTCCTACAATGAGCAGTTCTTC. Its protein product is CASSTRQGRGSYNEQFF.

This clonotype showed up many times. This sequence joins TRBV29-1 and TRBJ1-2; D gene uncertain. V was pared by 6 bases and J by 6 bases, with 14 bases between. The CDR3 loop spans 12 amino acids. CDR1 SQVTM and CDR2 ANQGSEA come from the germline V gene. CDR3 in DNA: TGCAGCGTAATCGACCCCCTTAATGGCTACACCTTC. Translation: CSVIDPLNGYTF.

The rearrangement uses TRBV6-7 and TRBJ2-5, with a weak D call TRBD2 (6 bases). TRBV6-7 is given ORF status, its function remaining uncertain. This CDR3 has 14 amino acids. V lost 8 bases and J lost 0, with 13 bases in between. The CDR3 is CASGAGRYQETQYF. The CDR3 DNA sequence: TGTGCCAGCGGGGCGGGGAGATACCAAGAGACCCAGTACTTC.

V is TRBV20-1 and J is TRBJ2-7; the D is unclear. Germline V CDR1 and CDR2: DFQATT, SNEGSKA (reference sequence). The CDR3 has 15 residues. V shed 1 base and J shed 0 bases, with 13 bases lying between them. CDR3 bases: TGCAGTGCTAGAGTTCCGGCTAAGAGCTCCTACGAGCAGTACTTC. Protein product: CSARVPAKSSYEQYF.